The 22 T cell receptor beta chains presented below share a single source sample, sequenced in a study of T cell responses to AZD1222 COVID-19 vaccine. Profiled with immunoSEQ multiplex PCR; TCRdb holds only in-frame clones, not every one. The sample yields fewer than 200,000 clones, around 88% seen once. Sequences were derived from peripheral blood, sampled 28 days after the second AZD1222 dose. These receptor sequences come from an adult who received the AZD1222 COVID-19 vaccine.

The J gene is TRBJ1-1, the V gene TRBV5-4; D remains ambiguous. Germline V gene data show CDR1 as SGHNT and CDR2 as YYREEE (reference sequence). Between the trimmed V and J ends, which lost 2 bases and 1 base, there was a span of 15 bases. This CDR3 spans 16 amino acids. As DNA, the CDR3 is TGTGCCAGCAGCTTTGGGAATATGGCGGGGAACACTGAAGCTTTCTTT. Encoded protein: CASSFGNMAGNTEAFF.

In DNA, the CDR3 is TGCGCCAGCAGCTTCCCAGGCACAGATACGCAGTATTTT. Translated, it gives CASSFPGTDTQYF. The V gene is TRBV5-1, the J gene TRBJ2-3; D unclear. The germline V and J ends were trimmed by 2 bases and 1 base, with 5 bases remaining between them. Germline CDR1 and CDR2: SGHRS and YFSETQ. The CDR3 covers 13 residues.

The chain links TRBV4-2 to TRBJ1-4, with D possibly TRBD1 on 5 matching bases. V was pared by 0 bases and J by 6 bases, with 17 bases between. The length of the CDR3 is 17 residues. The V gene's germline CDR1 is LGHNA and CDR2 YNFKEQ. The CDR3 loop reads CASSQDPQRGGDEKLFF. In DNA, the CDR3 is TGTGCCAGCAGCCAAGATCCCCAACGCGGGGGAGATGAAAAACTGTTTTTT.

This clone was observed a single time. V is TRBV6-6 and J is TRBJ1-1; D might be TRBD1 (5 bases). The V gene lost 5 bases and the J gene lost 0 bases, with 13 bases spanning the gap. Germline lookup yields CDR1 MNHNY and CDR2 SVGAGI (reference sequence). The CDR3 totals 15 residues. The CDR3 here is CASSRTQDMNTEAFF. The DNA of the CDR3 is TGTGCCAGCAGTCGCACACAGGATATGAACACTGAAGCTTTCTTT.

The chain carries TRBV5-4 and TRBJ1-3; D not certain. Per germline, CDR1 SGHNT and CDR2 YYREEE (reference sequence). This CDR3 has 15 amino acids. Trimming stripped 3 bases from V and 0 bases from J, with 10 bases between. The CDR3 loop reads CASSSEAGSGNTIYF. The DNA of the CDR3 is TGTGCCAGCAGCTCAGAAGCTGGCTCTGGAAACACCATATATTTT.

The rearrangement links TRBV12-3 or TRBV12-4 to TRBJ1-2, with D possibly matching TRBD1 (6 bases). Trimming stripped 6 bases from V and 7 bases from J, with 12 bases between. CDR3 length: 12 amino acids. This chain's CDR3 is CASRSGTPGYTF. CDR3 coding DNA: TGTGCCAGCAGGTCCGGGACACCTGGCTACACCTTC.

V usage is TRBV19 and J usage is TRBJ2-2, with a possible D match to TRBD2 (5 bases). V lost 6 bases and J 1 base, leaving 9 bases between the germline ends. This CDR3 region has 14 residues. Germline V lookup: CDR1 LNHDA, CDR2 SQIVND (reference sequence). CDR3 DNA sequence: TGTGCCAGTAGGGCAGCGGAGAACACCGGGGAGCTGTTTTTT. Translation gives CASRAAENTGELFF.

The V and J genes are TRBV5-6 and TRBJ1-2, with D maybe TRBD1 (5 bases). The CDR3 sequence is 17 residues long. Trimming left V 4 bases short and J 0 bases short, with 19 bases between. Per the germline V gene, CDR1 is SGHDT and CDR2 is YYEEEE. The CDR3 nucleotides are TGTGCCAGCAGCCTAATGGGGGACCGGGAGGCTAACTATGGCTACACCTTC. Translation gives CASSLMGDREANYGYTF.

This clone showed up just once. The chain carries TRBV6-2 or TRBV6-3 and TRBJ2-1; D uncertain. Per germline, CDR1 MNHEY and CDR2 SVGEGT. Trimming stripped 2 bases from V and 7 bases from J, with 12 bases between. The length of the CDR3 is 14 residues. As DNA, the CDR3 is TGTGCCAGCAGTTACGGAAGGGTACCGAATGAGCAGTTCTTC. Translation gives CASSYGRVPNEQFF.

CDR3 nucleotides: TGTGCCAGCAGCTCCGGACTAGCCATTGAGCAGTTCTTC. This codes for CASSSGLAIEQFF. The chain employs TRBV5-4 and TRBJ2-1; 8 bases fit TRBD2. The CDR3 runs to 13 residues. CDR1 and CDR2 (germline): SGHNT, YYREEE (reference sequence). The J segment lost 9 bases and the V segment lost 3 bases, leaving 5 bases of the junction unmatched.

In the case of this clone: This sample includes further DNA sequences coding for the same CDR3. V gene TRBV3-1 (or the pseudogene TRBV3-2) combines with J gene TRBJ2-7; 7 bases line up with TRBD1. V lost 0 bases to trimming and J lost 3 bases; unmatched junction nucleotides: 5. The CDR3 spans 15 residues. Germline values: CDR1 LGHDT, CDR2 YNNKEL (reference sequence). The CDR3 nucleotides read TGTGCCAGCAGCCAAGATCGGACAGGTGGCTACGAGCAGTACTTC. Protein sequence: CASSQDRTGGYEQYF.

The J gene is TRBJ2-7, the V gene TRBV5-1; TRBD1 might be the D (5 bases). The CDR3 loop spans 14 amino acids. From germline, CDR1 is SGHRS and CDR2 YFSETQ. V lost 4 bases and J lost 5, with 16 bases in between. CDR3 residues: CASSGVVGPNEQYF. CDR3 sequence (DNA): TGCGCCAGCAGCGGGGTCGTGGGGCCCAACGAGCAGTACTTC.

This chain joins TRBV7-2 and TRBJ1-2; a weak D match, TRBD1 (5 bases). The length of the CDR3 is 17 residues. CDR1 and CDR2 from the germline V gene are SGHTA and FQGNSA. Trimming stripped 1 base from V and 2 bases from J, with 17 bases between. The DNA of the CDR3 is TGTGCCAGCAGCTTAGTCCCGGGGCACCTTTCGAACTATGGCTACACCTTC. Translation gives CASSLVPGHLSNYGYTF.

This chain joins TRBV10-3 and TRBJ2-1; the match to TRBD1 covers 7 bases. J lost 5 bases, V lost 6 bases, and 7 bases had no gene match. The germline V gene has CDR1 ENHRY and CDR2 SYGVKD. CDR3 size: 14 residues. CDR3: CAIRNRTGNNEQFF. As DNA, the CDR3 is TGTGCCATCAGGAACAGGACAGGTAACAATGAGCAGTTCTTC.

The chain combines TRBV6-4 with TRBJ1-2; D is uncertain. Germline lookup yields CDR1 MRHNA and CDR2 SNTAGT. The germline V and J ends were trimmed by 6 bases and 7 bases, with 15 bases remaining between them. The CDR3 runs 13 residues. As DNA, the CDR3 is TGTGCCAGCAGGGACGGACGGGGTGGTGGCTACACCTTC. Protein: CASRDGRGGGYTF.

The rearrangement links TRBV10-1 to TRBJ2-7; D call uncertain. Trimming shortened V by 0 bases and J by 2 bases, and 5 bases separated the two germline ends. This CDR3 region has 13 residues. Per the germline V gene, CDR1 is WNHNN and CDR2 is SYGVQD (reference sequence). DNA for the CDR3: TGCGCCAGCAGTGAGTCTGGGGCCTACGAGCAGTACTTC. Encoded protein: CASSESGAYEQYF.

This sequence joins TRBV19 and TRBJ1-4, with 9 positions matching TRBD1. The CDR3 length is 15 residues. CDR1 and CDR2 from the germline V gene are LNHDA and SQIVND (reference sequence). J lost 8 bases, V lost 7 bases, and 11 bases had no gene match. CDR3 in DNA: TGTGCCAGTAATGACAGGGGGTATCGAGGAGAAAAACTGTTTTTT. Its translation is CASNDRGYRGEKLFF. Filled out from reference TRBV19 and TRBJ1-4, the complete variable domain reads DGGITQSPKYLFRKEGQNVTLSCEQNLNHDAMYWYRQDPGQGLRLIYYSQIVNDFQKGDIAEGYSVSREKKESFPLTVTSAQKNPTAFYLCASNDRGYRGEKLFFGSGTQLSVL.

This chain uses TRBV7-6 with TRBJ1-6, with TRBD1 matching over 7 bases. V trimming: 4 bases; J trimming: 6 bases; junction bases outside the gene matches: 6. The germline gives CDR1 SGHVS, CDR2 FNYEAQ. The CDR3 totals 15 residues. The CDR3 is CASSSRDSPNSPLHF. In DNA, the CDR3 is TGTGCCAGCAGCTCCCGGGACAGCCCTAATTCACCCCTCCACTTT.

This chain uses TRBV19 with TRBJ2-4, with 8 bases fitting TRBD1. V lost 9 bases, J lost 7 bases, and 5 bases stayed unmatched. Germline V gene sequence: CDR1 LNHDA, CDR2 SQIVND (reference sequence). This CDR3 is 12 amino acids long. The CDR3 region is CASKTGENIQYF. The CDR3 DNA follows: TGTGCCAGCAAGACAGGGGAGAACATTCAGTACTTC.

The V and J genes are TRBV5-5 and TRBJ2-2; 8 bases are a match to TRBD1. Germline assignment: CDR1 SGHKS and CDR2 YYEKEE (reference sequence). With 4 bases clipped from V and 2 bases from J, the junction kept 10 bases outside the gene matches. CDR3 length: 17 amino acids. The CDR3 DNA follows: TGTGCCAGCAGCCGTACCCAAGGGACAGGAAACACCGGGGAGCTGTTTTTT. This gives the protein CASSRTQGTGNTGELFF.

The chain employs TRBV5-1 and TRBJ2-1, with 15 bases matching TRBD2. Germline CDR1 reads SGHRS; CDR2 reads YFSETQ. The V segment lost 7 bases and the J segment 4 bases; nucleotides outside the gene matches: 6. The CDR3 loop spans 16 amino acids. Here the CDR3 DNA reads TGCGCCAGCGGACTAGCGGGGGGGCTGGGATACAATGAGCAGTTCTTC. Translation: CASGLAGGLGYNEQFF.

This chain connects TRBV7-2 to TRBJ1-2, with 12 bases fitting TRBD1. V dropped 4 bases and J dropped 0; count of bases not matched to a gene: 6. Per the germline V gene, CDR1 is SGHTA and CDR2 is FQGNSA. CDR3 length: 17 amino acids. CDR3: CASSSWDRGPSNYGYTF. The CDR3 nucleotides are TGTGCCAGCAGCTCTTGGGACAGGGGGCCCTCTAACTATGGCTACACCTTC.